These 30 T cell receptor beta chains share one sample of origin, sequenced in a study of regulatory T cells in long-lasting Graves disease. The time point denotes: newly diagnosed GD, antithyroid drugs for less than 3 months. Extracted PBMC RNA gave rise to the TCR library. Construction of TCR beta libraries relied on iRepertoire HTBI primers and on Arm-PCR targeting CDR3 regions. TCRdb reanalysed the multiplex PCR reads using MiXCR and keeps one entry per CDR3 protein. The table records about 450,000 distinct CDR3 sequences, around 15% of them present only once. The same sample was also used in a study of T cells in Graves' hyperthyroidism and ophthalmopathy.

The sample in question was peripheral blood mononuclear cells (PBMCs), obtained at new diagnosis, from a patient treated with antithyroid drugs. These receptors all come from a woman aged 45-65 years with Graves disease.

In this sample, this clonotype turned up many times. The chain uses TRBV28 and TRBJ1-1; 7 bases fit TRBD1. The CDR3 spans 17 residues. V shed 0 bases, J shed 3 bases, and the junction held 10 bases outside the gene matches. Germline V CDR1 and CDR2: MDHEN, SYDVKM. The CDR3 DNA follows: TGTGCCAGCAGTTTATGGGGGAGGGGAGGGGGCTACACTGAAGCTTTCTTT. It encodes CASSLWGRGGGYTEAFF.

In this sample, this clonotype turned up many times. The chain employs TRBV13 and TRBJ2-7, with unresolved D. V lost 4 bases and J lost 0, with 10 bases in between. Looked up from germline, CDR1 is PRHDT and CDR2 is FYEKMQ (reference sequence). The CDR3 has 14 amino acids. The CDR3 region has the DNA TGTGCCAGCAGCTCCCGCGGCGGCTCCTACGAGCAGTACTTC. It is translated as CASSSRGGSYEQYF.

This clonotype appeared a few times. The chain is built from TRBV4-1 and TRBJ2-2; 10 bases map to TRBD1. There are 16 residues in the CDR3. Germline lookup yields CDR1 MGHRA and CDR2 YSYEKL. V was clipped by 2 bases and J by 5 bases; unmatched bases: 5. The CDR3 sequence is CASSQSPGQGTGELFF. CDR3 coding DNA: TGCGCCAGCAGCCAATCACCGGGACAGGGGACCGGGGAGCTGTTTTTT.

This clonotype was seen only a few times. The rearrangement joins TRBV12-3 or TRBV12-4 to TRBJ2-3; no reliable D call. This CDR3 comprises 14 residues. V shed 6 bases and J shed 0 bases, with 10 bases lying between them. As DNA, the CDR3 is TGTGCCAGCAGACCTATTGGGAGCACAGATACGCAGTATTTT. Encoded protein: CASRPIGSTDTQYF.

This clonotype was detected a few times. The chain joins TRBV20-1 to TRBJ2-1; D is unresolved. There are 10 residues in the CDR3. The germline V gene has CDR1 DFQATT and CDR2 SNEGSKA (reference sequence). The CDR3 DNA is TGCAGAACTGGGGACAATGAGCAGTTCTTC. It encodes CRTGDNEQFF.

In this sample, this clonotype turned up many times. The V and J genes are TRBV5-1 and TRBJ2-7; 7 bases map to TRBD2. The length of the CDR3 is 16 residues. Germline V gene lookup returns CDR1 SGHRS and CDR2 YFSETQ. V shed 0 bases and J 3 bases; nucleotides not matched to a gene: 9. As DNA, the CDR3 is TGCGCCAGCAGCTTGGCCTTAGCGGGTTCCATCTACGAGCAGTACTTC. Its protein product is CASSLALAGSIYEQYF.

This chain joins TRBV6-1 and TRBJ2-7, with D tentatively TRBD1 (5 bases). Germline V gene lookup returns CDR1 MNHNS and CDR2 SASEGT. V dropped 5 bases and J dropped 1 base, with 12 bases sitting between them. CDR3 size: 14 residues. The CDR3 DNA sequence: TGTGCCAGCAGTCCTTTCGACAGATCCTACGAGCAGTACTTC. Encoded protein: CASSPFDRSYEQYF.

The CDR3: CASPRGGADTQYF. The CDR3, as DNA: TGTGCCAGCCCACGTGGAGGGGCAGATACGCAGTATTTT. The chain has TRBV6-1 and TRBJ2-3; possibly TRBD2 for D (6 bases). Trimming removed 8 bases from V and 4 bases from J, with 13 bases in between. The CDR3 loop spans 13 amino acids. CDR1 and CDR2 from the germline V gene are MNHNS and SASEGT.

This clonotype occurred a few times. J is TRBJ2-7 and V is TRBV5-4; weak D call: TRBD1 (6 bases). The V and J ends lost 3 bases and 4 bases respectively, with 17 bases between them. Per the germline V gene, CDR1 is SGHNT and CDR2 is YYREEE (reference sequence). The CDR3 has 15 amino acids. CDR3 DNA: TGTGCCAGCAGCTGGGTAGAGACAGGTTGGTACGAGCAGTACTTC. Translating it yields CASSWVETGWYEQYF.

The chain employs TRBV20-1 and TRBJ2-1; D gene ambiguous. CDR1 is DFQATT, CDR2 SNEGSKA, per germline (reference sequence). Trimming pared 4 bases from V and 0 bases from J, leaving 10 bases between. This CDR3 region has 14 residues. As DNA, the CDR3 is TGCAGTGCTAATCGCCACACCTCCTACAATGAGCAGTTCTTC. This translates into CSANRHTSYNEQFF.

The rearrangement uses TRBV28 and TRBJ2-5; D is perhaps TRBD2 (5 bases). Trimming left V 3 bases short and J 5 bases short, with 19 bases between. From germline, CDR1 is MDHEN and CDR2 SYDVKM. The CDR3 sequence is 16 residues long. The CDR3 spells CASSLPAEGPGETQYF. CDR3 nucleotides: TGTGCCAGCAGTTTGCCCGCCGAGGGTCCGGGGGAGACCCAGTACTTC.

This clonotype was seen at least ten times. The V and J genes are TRBV20-1 and TRBJ2-1; no definite D call. The CDR3 is 13 residues long. Trimming removed 3 bases from V and 0 bases from J, with 6 bases in between. Germline CDR1 and CDR2: DFQATT and SNEGSKA (reference sequence). The CDR3 DNA is TGCAGTGCTAGGGAGAGCTCCTACAATGAGCAGTTCTTC. The encoded protein is CSARESSYNEQFF.

This clonotype was counted at least ten times. This chain uses TRBV12-3 or TRBV12-4 with TRBJ1-2; D ambiguous. Trimming removed 10 bases from V and 4 bases from J, with 16 bases in between. CDR3 length: 13 amino acids. CDR3 nucleotides: TGTGCCACCTCTCTGGGGAACAGCTATGGCTACACCTTC. It encodes CATSLGNSYGYTF.

This clonotype came up many times. This chain joins TRBV11-2 and TRBJ2-7; 9 bases match TRBD2. V trimming: 4 bases; J trimming: 7 bases; junction bases outside the gene matches: 14. Germline CDR1 reads SGHAT; CDR2 reads FQNNGV. The CDR3 length is 16 residues. CDR3 sequence: CASSSLSGRPIREQYF. CDR3 coding DNA: TGTGCCAGCAGCTCACTCAGCGGGAGGCCCATAAGGGAGCAGTACTTC.

This clonotype has a count of ten or more. The chain links TRBV30 to TRBJ1-1; D possibly corresponds to TRBD1 (5 bases). Trimming removed 2 bases at V and 2 bases at J, with 12 bases between. Germline V gene lookup returns CDR1 GTSNPN and CDR2 SVGIG (reference sequence). The CDR3 is 14 amino acids. The CDR3 loop reads CAWSHGGINTEAFF. The CDR3 bases are TGTGCCTGGAGTCACGGGGGGATAAACACTGAAGCTTTCTTT.

This clonotype was counted a few times. The J gene is TRBJ2-7, the V gene TRBV9; 10 positions match TRBD1. Germline V gene lookup returns CDR1 SGDLS and CDR2 YYNGEE. V was clipped by 3 bases and J by 7 bases; unmatched bases: 7. This CDR3 has 14 residues. The chain's CDR3 is CASSDRQGAGEQYF. CDR3 in DNA: TGTGCCAGCAGCGACCGACAGGGGGCCGGGGAGCAGTACTTC.

This clonotype occurred a few times. The chain employs TRBV28 and TRBJ1-3, with D possibly being TRBD1 (6 bases). The ends were cut back, 5 bases at V and 3 bases at J, with 11 bases in the middle. Germline assignment: CDR1 MDHEN and CDR2 SYDVKM. The CDR3 spans 14 residues. The CDR3 DNA reads TGTGCCAGCAGTCCTCAGGGGTTTGGAAACACCATATATTTT. Protein: CASSPQGFGNTIYF.

This clonotype was seen only a few times. This clone may be a read error of a much larger clone one base away. This chain connects TRBV28 to TRBJ2-6, with 11 bases identical to TRBD1. Germline V CDR1 and CDR2: MDHEN, SYDVKM. The CDR3 has 18 amino acids. The CDR3 region is CASSLAGQGAFGANVPTF. The CDR3 coding sequence is TGTGCCAGCAGCCTAGCCGGACAGGGGGCTTTCGGGGCCAACGTCCCGACTTTC.

This clonotype was observed a handful of times. The genes are TRBV18 and TRBJ2-5; D not certain. The germline V gene encodes CDR1 KGHSH and CDR2 LQKENI. This CDR3 contains 15 residues. V was pared by 4 bases and J by 0 bases, with 12 bases between. CDR3 sequence (DNA): TGTGCCAGCTCACGAAGTCCCGATTACCAAGAGACCCAGTACTTC. It specifies CASSRSPDYQETQYF.

This rearrangement joins TRBV6-5 to TRBJ2-3; 8 bases are shared with TRBD1. Germline CDR1 reads MNHEY; CDR2 reads SVGAGI. This CDR3 region has 16 residues. The ends lost 2 bases at V and 6 bases at J; junction bases unmatched: 10. The CDR3 sequence is CASSYNQAGGPDTQYF. CDR3 nucleotides: TGTGCCAGCAGTTACAATCAGGCAGGGGGCCCGGATACGCAGTATTTT.

This clonotype was picked up a small number of times. The rearrangement joins TRBV4-1 to TRBJ1-5, with unresolved D. The CDR3 loop spans 16 amino acids. V was cut by 4 bases and J by 0 bases, with 13 bases left in between. Germline-derived CDR1 and CDR2 are MGHRA and YSYEKL. The CDR3 loop is CASSRNGGISNQPQHF. CDR3 in DNA: TGCGCCAGCAGCCGCAATGGAGGGATTAGCAATCAGCCCCAGCATTTT.

This clonotype was detected ten times or more. CDR3: CASSSRTSGRSHGGIGELFF. The CDR3 coding sequence is TGCGCCAGCAGCTCGCGGACTAGCGGGAGGTCCCACGGGGGGATCGGGGAGCTGTTTTTT. This rearrangement joins TRBV5-1 to TRBJ2-2, with TRBD2 identical over 14 bases. The CDR3 contains 20 residues. The V gene's germline CDR1 is SGHRS and CDR2 YFSETQ. Unmatched junction bases numbered 17, after V lost 3 bases and J lost 7 bases.

This clonotype was detected ten times or more. This sequence joins TRBV6-5 and TRBJ2-1; 7 nucleotides line up with TRBD2. Germline assignment: CDR1 MNHEY and CDR2 SVGAGI. The CDR3 spans 18 residues. V was pared by 1 base and J by 4 bases, with 13 bases of the junction left unmatched. CDR3 residues: CASSYYGTIKDRYNEQFF. The CDR3 DNA is TGTGCCAGCAGTTACTACGGGACTATAAAGGATAGATACAATGAGCAGTTCTTC.

This clonotype was recorded a few times. J is TRBJ2-7 and V is TRBV5-1; TRBD2 matches 10 bases. CDR3 length: 16 amino acids. Trimming took 0 bases from V and 2 from J; bases not matched to a gene: 5. The germline V gene encodes CDR1 SGHRS and CDR2 YFSETQ. The CDR3 coding sequence is TGCGCCAGCAGCTTGGATTTGAGCGGGAGGGCCTACGAGCAGTACTTC. Amino acids: CASSLDLSGRAYEQYF.

This clonotype was seen at least ten times. V is TRBV2 and J is TRBJ1-5; 10 nucleotides match TRBD1. There are 14 residues in the CDR3. Germline V lookup: CDR1 SNHLY, CDR2 FYNNEI. After removal of 7 bases from V and 4 bases from J, the junction contained 4 bases not matched to a gene. The CDR3 nucleotides are TGTGCCAGCAAGCCGGGACAGGGGAATCAGCCCCAGCATTTT. Residues: CASKPGQGNQPQHF. Variable domain in full (rest from reference TRBV2 and TRBJ1-5): EPEVTQTPSHQVTQMGQEVILRCVPISNHLYFYWYRQILGQKVEFLVSFYNNEISEKSEIFDDQFSVERPDGSNFTLKIRSTKLEDSAMYFCASKPGQGNQPQHFGDGTRLSIL.

This clonotype was seen repeatedly, ten times or more. This rearrangement joins TRBV10-3 to TRBJ2-3; D perhaps matches TRBD2 (6 bases). The CDR3 has 14 amino acids. Trimming stripped 6 bases from V and 4 bases from J, with 14 bases between. CDR1 is ENHRY and CDR2 is SYGVKD in the germline V gene. The CDR3 nucleotides read TGTGCCATCAGAACCGGGAGTGAGGCAGATACGCAGTATTTT. Its protein is CAIRTGSEADTQYF.

In this sample, this clonotype turned up many times. The rearrangement uses TRBV7-9 and TRBJ2-7; the match to TRBD2 covers 13 bases. CDR3 length equals 16 residues. The J segment lost 6 bases and the V segment lost 3 bases, leaving 8 bases of the junction unmatched. From germline, CDR1 is SEHNR and CDR2 FQNEAQ (reference sequence). The CDR3 DNA sequence: TGTGCCAGCAGCTTCGAACCGGGACTAGCGGGACGCGAGCAGTACTTC. This gives the protein CASSFEPGLAGREQYF. The full variable domain, its missing parts supplied by reference TRBV7-9 and TRBJ2-7, is DTGVSQNPRHKITKRGQNVTFRCDPISEHNRLYWYRQTLGQGPEFLTYFQNEAQLEKSRLLSDRFSAERPKGSFSTLEIQRTEQGDSAMYLCASSFEPGLAGREQYFGPGTRLTVT.

In this sample, this clonotype turned up many times. This chain uses TRBV29-1 with TRBJ2-5, with D unclear. V was clipped by 4 bases and J by 1 base, with 13 bases between them. This CDR3 contains 14 residues. Germline CDR1 and CDR2: SQVTM and ANQGSEA. The CDR3 DNA is TGCAGCGTTGTTGTGAGACAAGCCCAAGAGACCCAGTACTTC. Protein product: CSVVVRQAQETQYF.

A note on this clonotype: Since a much larger clone is just one base distant, this may be a read error. The chain employs TRBV28 and TRBJ1-2, with 8 bases fitting TRBD1. There are 16 residues in the CDR3. Trimming took 5 bases from V and 7 from J; bases not matched to a gene: 15. CDR1 MDHEN and CDR2 SYDVKM come from the germline V gene. CDR3 in amino acids: CASSIYTRTGTGGYTF. The CDR3 bases are TGTGCCAGCAGTATTTATACCAGGACAGGGACGGGTGGCTACACCTTC.

This clonotype was seen repeatedly, ten times or more. The V gene is TRBV28, the J gene TRBJ2-3, with 13 positions matching TRBD2. The CDR3 spans 21 residues. Germline CDR1 is MDHEN and CDR2 is SYDVKM. After removal of 4 bases from V and 1 base from J, the junction contained 17 bases not matched to a gene. The CDR3 nucleotides are TGTGCCAGCAGTTACACCGACGGACTAGCGGGAGTTGGTTGGGGCACAGATACGCAGTATTTT. This encodes CASSYTDGLAGVGWGTDTQYF.